Sequencing of this T cell receptor beta chain was carried out in a study of cytomegalovirus exposure and HLA in healthy donors. Study results and caveats: Researchers reported in a later analysis that common viral pathogens appeared linked to several top clusters.

Germline CDR1 and CDR2: MNHEY and SVGAGI. There are 15 residues in the CDR3. V lost 0 bases and J lost 4, with 9 bases in between. The PCR contained 60 Vbeta and 13 Jbeta primers. Sequencing was performed with immunoSEQ multiplex PCR; in TCRdb, only in-frame clones are kept and a portion is missing. The sample yields almost 200,000 clones, over 75% seen once. On this clone itself: Antigen: not known.

V gene TRBV6-5 combines with J gene TRBJ2-2, with a possible D match to TRBD1 (5 bases). This receptor was taken from a woman between 45 and 60 years old in good health and CMV-seronegative. Sequenced material: PBMCs. CDR3 residues: CASSYSARVTGELFF. The CDR3 DNA follows: TGTGCCAGCAGTTACTCCGCCAGGGTCACCGGGGAGCTGTTTTTT.